The subject of this entry is one T cell receptor (beta chain). The CDR3 totals 17 residues. Germline values: CDR1 SGDLS, CDR2 YYNGEE. V gave up 3 bases and J gave up 7 bases, with 23 bases separating them. This entry comes from a study of T cell changes during pregnancy in multiple sclerosis. Method: immunoSEQ multiplex PCR; TCRdb's copy keeps in-frame clones and lacks some. Among about 110,000 clones listed, less than 95% were seen once. The receptor was derived from a female donor with multiple sclerosis, enrolled in a pregnancy study. The sample consisted of peripheral blood, taken before pregnancy. The V gene is TRBV9, the J gene TRBJ2-1; tentative D call: TRBD1 (6 bases). The CDR3 coding sequence is TGTGCCAGCAGCGCAAGCCAGGGGACCTCGTCCCGGAATGAGCAGTTCTTC. This encodes CASSASQGTSSRNEQFF.